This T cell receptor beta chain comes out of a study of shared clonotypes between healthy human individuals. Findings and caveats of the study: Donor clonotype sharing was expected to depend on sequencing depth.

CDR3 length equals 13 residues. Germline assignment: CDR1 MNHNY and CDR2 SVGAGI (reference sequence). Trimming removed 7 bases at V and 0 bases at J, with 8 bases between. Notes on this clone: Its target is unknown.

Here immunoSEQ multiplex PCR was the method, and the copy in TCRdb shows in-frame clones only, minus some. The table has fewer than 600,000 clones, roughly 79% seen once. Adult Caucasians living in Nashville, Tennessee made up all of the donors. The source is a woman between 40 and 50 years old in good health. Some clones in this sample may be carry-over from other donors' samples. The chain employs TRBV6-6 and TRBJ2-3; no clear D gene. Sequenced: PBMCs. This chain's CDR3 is CASKDVSTDTQYF. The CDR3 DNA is TGTGCCAGCAAAGATGTGAGCACAGATACGCAGTATTTT.